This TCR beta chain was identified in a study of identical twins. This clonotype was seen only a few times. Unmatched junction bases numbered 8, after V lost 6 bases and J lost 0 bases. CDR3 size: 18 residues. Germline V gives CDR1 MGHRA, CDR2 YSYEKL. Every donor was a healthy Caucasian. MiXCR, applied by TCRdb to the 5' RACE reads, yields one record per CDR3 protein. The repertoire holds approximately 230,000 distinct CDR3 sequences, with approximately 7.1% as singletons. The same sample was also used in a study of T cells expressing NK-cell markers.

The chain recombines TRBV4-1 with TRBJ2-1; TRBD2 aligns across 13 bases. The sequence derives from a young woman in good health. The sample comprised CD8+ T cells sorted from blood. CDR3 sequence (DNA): TGCGCCAGCAGTCCGGGGACTAGCGGGGACAACTCCTACAATGAGCAGTTCTTC. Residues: CASSPGTSGDNSYNEQFF.